This T cell receptor (beta chain) was documented in a study of shared clonotypes between healthy human individuals. Study as a whole: Researchers drew samples from two women and three men aged 18 to 49.

As concerns this clone: The antigen is unknown.

General study findings and limits: Among donors, clonotype sharing was expected to be affected by sequencing depth.

CDR3 size: 15 residues. In germline, CDR1 is SGHNT, CDR2 YYREEE (reference sequence). V lost 4 bases and J lost 7; bases outside the gene matches: 5. Clones were read by immunoSEQ multiplex PCR, and TCRdb kept only the in-frame ones, dropping some. The table lists roughly 2 million clones, 85% to 95% of them singletons, with under 0.15% in the top ten. The source of this sequence is a man between 18 and 29 years old in good health. This sequence joins TRBV5-4 and TRBJ2-2, with 12 bases matching TRBD2. Source material: naive CD4+ T cells sorted from blood. Subset indicated: CD45RA+ positively selected. Written as DNA, the CDR3 is TGTGCCAGCAGCCCTAGCGGGGGGGGCAGCGGGGAGCTGTTTTTT. Encoded protein: CASSPSGGGSGELFF.